The 6 T cell receptor beta chains below were found in one sample sequenced in a study of T cell responses to AZD1222 COVID-19 vaccine (dated by TCRdb to the early 2020s). The intended sense of this specimen's time point label: baseline before first vaccination. Receptor libraries were prepared by the immunoSEQ multiplex PCR assay. Drawn from immuneACCESS, this table holds only the in-frame rearrangements with V and J called that TCRdb kept. Clones are partly lost; checked studies trace under half to an unresolved V gene and leave the rest unexplained. The sample yields some 120,000 clones; about nine tenths were counted once. The top ten constitute about 4.1% of the sample. This sample comprised peripheral blood, obtained on day 0 of AZD1222 vaccination. The receptors shown here come from an adult in good health.

J is TRBJ2-7 and V is TRBV6-5; perhaps TRBD2 as D (5 bases). Germline CDR1 and CDR2: MNHEY and SVGAGI. Between the trimmed V and J ends, which lost 2 bases and 6 bases, there was a span of 11 bases. CDR3 length: 13 residues. The CDR3 is CASSYERVGEQYF. The CDR3 nucleotides read TGTGCCAGCAGTTACGAGAGGGTAGGCGAGCAGTACTTC.

Comment on this clone: The junction and the germline gene differ at one end; a read error may be behind it. The rearrangement uses TRBV7-8 and TRBJ1-1; 7 bases match TRBD1. Germline lookup yields CDR1 SGHVS and CDR2 FQNEAQ. The CDR3 contains 14 residues. CDR3 region: CASRLGTDNTEAFF. CDR3 nucleotides: TGTGCCAGCAGATTAGGGACAGATAACACTGAAGCTTTCTTT.

This clone was seen ten or more times. The chain has TRBV29-1 and TRBJ2-1, with 13 bases that match TRBD2. The CDR3 consists of 17 residues. Trimming cost V 1 base and J 8 bases; bases outside gene matches: 11. Germline assignment: CDR1 SQVTM and CDR2 ANQGSEA. CDR3 coding DNA: TGCAGCGTTGAAGGGCGACTAGCGGGAGGCATTTTGGATGAGCAGTTCTTC. Translation gives CSVEGRLAGGILDEQFF.

The chain employs TRBV2 and TRBJ1-2; D gene uncertain. The V gene lost 4 bases and the J gene lost 7 bases, with 13 bases spanning the gap. This CDR3 is built from 13 residues. In germline, CDR1 is SNHLY, CDR2 FYNNEI. The CDR3 bases are TGTGCCAGCAGTGTAGGTAGGGCTGGTGGCTACACCTTC. It is translated as CASSVGRAGGYTF.

The genes are TRBV20-1 and TRBJ2-1; unclear D gene. The V end was cut by 5 bases, the J end by 5 bases, with 4 bases between. The germline gives CDR1 DFQATT, CDR2 SNEGSKA (reference sequence). This CDR3 region has 10 residues. The CDR3 reads CSAGHNEQFF. The CDR3 nucleotides read TGCAGTGCTGGACACAATGAGCAGTTCTTC.

The V gene is TRBV19, the J gene TRBJ1-5; no firm D call. The germline gives CDR1 LNHDA, CDR2 SQIVND (reference sequence). The CDR3 is 16 residues long. V lost 1 base, J lost 0 bases, and 10 bases lay in between. CDR3 DNA: TGTGCCAGTAGTATAGGCGGGAGGGTTAGCAATCAGCCCCAGCATTTT. It specifies CASSIGGRVSNQPQHF.